This passage covers 30 T cell receptor beta chains from one sample sequenced in a study of cytomegalovirus exposure and HLA in healthy donors. PCR involved 60 Vbeta and 13 Jbeta primers. The table came from immunoSEQ multiplex PCR; TCRdb's copy has only in-frame clones and leaves some out. The data show around 210,000 clones, around 83% seen once. Sample: PBMCs. The receptors originated from a girl aged 2 to 10 in good health and CMV-seronegative.

CDR3 sequence: CASSYGVNEQFF. The CDR3 nucleotides are TGTGCCAGCAGTTACGGAGTCAATGAGCAGTTCTTC. The J gene is TRBJ2-1, the V gene TRBV6-5; D unclear. Germline V gives CDR1 MNHEY, CDR2 SVGAGI. CDR3 size: 12 residues. Trimming pared 2 bases from V and 6 bases from J, leaving 5 bases between.

This chain joins TRBV9 and TRBJ2-2; D ambiguous. Germline CDR1 and CDR2: SGDLS and YYNGEE. This CDR3 comprises 15 residues. V was shortened by 1 base and J by 5 bases, with 12 bases between the two germline ends. CDR3 residues: CASSVLDPGTGELFF. The CDR3 DNA is TGTGCCAGCAGCGTACTAGACCCCGGGACCGGGGAGCTGTTTTTT.

A note on this clone: The same CDR3 is also encoded by other DNA sequences in this sample. V is TRBV5-4 and J is TRBJ1-5, with D perhaps TRBD1 (5 bases). The CDR3 covers 13 residues. The V end lost 2 bases, the J end lost 2 bases, and 5 bases lay between the germline ends. Germline V gene sequence: CDR1 SGHNT, CDR2 YYREEE (reference sequence). The CDR3 region has the DNA TGTGCCAGCAGCTTACAGGGCAATCAGCCCCAGCATTTT. Encoded protein: CASSLQGNQPQHF.

The J gene is TRBJ2-1, the V gene TRBV5-8, with TRBD2 identical over 8 bases. The V segment lost 4 bases and the J segment 3 bases; nucleotides outside the gene matches: 12. CDR3 length: 17 residues. Germline CDR1 SGHTS, CDR2 YDEGEE. CDR3 region: CASSLGTVAGNYNEQFF. DNA of the CDR3: TGTGCCAGCAGCCTTGGAACGGTAGCGGGAAACTACAATGAGCAGTTCTTC.

CDR3 coding DNA: TGTGCCAGCAGCGAACCATATAGCGGGGTGAACACCGGGGAGCTGTTTTTT. Residues: CASSEPYSGVNTGELFF. This sequence joins TRBV14 and TRBJ2-2, with 8 nucleotides matching TRBD2. CDR1 and CDR2 from the germline V gene are SGHDN and FVKESK. The CDR3 is made up of 17 amino acids. The V segment lost 5 bases and the J segment 1 base; nucleotides outside the gene matches: 9.

The chain is built from TRBV6-6 and TRBJ2-7, with 9 bases lining up with TRBD1. This CDR3 is 15 amino acids long. Trimming removed 8 bases from V and 1 base from J; junction bases left unmatched: 9. Germline V lookup: CDR1 MNHNY, CDR2 SVGAGI (reference sequence). The CDR3 here is CASWPGTGHSYEQYF. As DNA, the CDR3 is TGTGCCAGCTGGCCGGGGACAGGGCATTCCTACGAGCAGTACTTC.

The V call is TRBV21-1, the J call TRBJ2-3; the table gives TRBD2 as D, unverified against the DNA. TRBV21-1 is given as a pseudogene. The CDR3 loop spans 15 amino acids. CDR3 DNA: TGTGCCAGCAGCAAAGGGGATAGCGGAACAGATACGCAGTATTTT. It translates to CASSKGDSGTDTQYF.

V and J are TRBV30 and TRBJ1-2, with TRBD1 matching over 8 bases. Germline CDR1 GTSNPN, CDR2 SVGIG (reference sequence). V lost 4 bases to trimming and J lost 2 bases; unmatched junction nucleotides: 9. The CDR3 consists of 15 residues. In DNA, the CDR3 is TGTGCCTGGAACACCGCAGGGGGCGCGAACTATGGCTACACCTTC. Its protein product is CAWNTAGGANYGYTF. Based on the CDR3 plus reference TRBV30 and TRBJ1-2, the full variable domain is SQTIHQWPATLVQPVGSPLSLECTVEGTSNPNLYWYRQAAGRGLQLLFYSVGIGQISSEVPQNLSASRPQDRQFILSSKKLLLSDSGFYLCAWNTAGGANYGYTFGSGTRLTVV.

Worth noting for this clone: This sample includes further DNA sequences coding for the same CDR3. The rearrangement links TRBV15 to TRBJ2-7, with D maybe TRBD2 (6 bases). V was pared by 3 bases and J by 4 bases, with 16 bases between. The CDR3 has 15 residues. The germline CDR1 and CDR2 sequences are LNHNV and YYDKDF (reference sequence). This CDR3 is CATSRAGTGSYEQYF. The CDR3 nucleotides are TGTGCCACCAGCAGGGCCGGGACTGGGAGTTACGAGCAGTACTTC.

This clone was counted a single time. This chain links TRBV30 with TRBJ2-3; D gene unclear. Germline V gene lookup returns CDR1 GTSNPN and CDR2 SVGIG (reference sequence). This CDR3 spans 10 amino acids. The V end lost 5 bases, the J end lost 7 bases, and 7 bases lay between the germline ends. CDR3 sequence reads: CAWGSYTQYF. Here the CDR3 DNA reads TGTGCCTGGGGCTCATATACGCAGTATTTT.

The V gene is TRBV27, the J gene TRBJ2-5; D is perhaps TRBD1 (7 bases). The CDR3 sequence is 16 residues long. Deletions cut 4 bases from V and 4 bases from J, with 19 bases between. CDR1 and CDR2 from the germline V gene are MNHEY and SMNVEV (reference sequence). The CDR3 DNA reads TGTGCCAGCAGTTACTACAGGGGAGGTGTTGGAGAGACCCAGTACTTC. Translating it yields CASSYYRGGVGETQYF.

This chain links TRBV10-2 with TRBJ2-7, with D perhaps TRBD2 (5 bases). CDR3 length equals 14 residues. Germline assignment: CDR1 WSHSY and CDR2 SAAADI. The V end lost 7 bases, the J end lost 4 bases, and 17 bases lay between the germline ends. The DNA for the CDR3 is TGCGCCAGCACCTCAGCCGCGGAGGCGTACGAGCAGTACTTC. It translates to CASTSAAEAYEQYF.

This clone is a singleton in its sample. This rearrangement joins TRBV25-1 to TRBJ1-6, with D perhaps matching TRBD1 (5 bases). Germline CDR1 reads MGHDK; CDR2 reads SYGVNS. The V gene lost 6 bases and the J gene lost 7 bases, with 22 bases spanning the gap. This CDR3 is 17 amino acids long. CDR3: CASSPGNPGALNSPLHF. In nucleotides, the CDR3 is TGTGCCAGCAGCCCAGGGAATCCGGGCGCTTTAAATTCACCCCTCCACTTT.

J is TRBJ2-1 and V is TRBV5-4; a possible D gene is TRBD2 (6 bases). CDR3 length: 15 residues. Germline V gene data show CDR1 as SGHNT and CDR2 as YYREEE (reference sequence). V was trimmed by 0 bases and J by 6 bases, leaving 13 bases between them. The CDR3 DNA reads TGTGCCAGCAGCTTGGGACTAGGATATTTCAATGAGCAGTTCTTC. Protein: CASSLGLGYFNEQFF.

The count of this clone is one. The chain is built from TRBV19 and TRBJ1-2; D possibly corresponds to TRBD1 (5 bases). Looked up from germline, CDR1 is LNHDA and CDR2 is SQIVND (reference sequence). The CDR3 sequence is 17 residues long. Deletions cut 7 bases from V and 4 bases from J, with 25 bases between. CDR3 residues: CASNMGPFESSFYGYTF. In DNA, the CDR3 is TGTGCCAGTAATATGGGGCCGTTCGAGTCGAGCTTCTATGGCTACACCTTC.

This clone turned up a few times. The CDR3 DNA sequence: TGTGCCAGCGGCAGGGGTACGTTGCAAGAGACCCAGTACTTC. This codes for CASGRGTLQETQYF. J is TRBJ2-5 and V is TRBV5-6, with D perhaps TRBD1 (6 bases). CDR3 length equals 14 residues. Germline lookup yields CDR1 SGHDT and CDR2 YYEEEE. Trimming left V 7 bases short and J 2 bases short, with 15 bases between.

The V and J genes are TRBV4-1 and TRBJ2-3; weak D call: TRBD1 (6 bases). The CDR3 spans 16 residues. Germline V gene data show CDR1 as MGHRA and CDR2 as YSYEKL. V lost 0 bases, J lost 2 bases, and 12 bases lay in between. The CDR3 sequence: CASSQDRGPSTDTQYF. The DNA for the CDR3 is TGCGCCAGCAGCCAAGACAGGGGCCCTTCCACAGATACGCAGTATTTT.

The chain combines TRBV4-1 with TRBJ2-2; TRBD1 is a possible D gene (6 bases). V was cut by 2 bases and J by 1 base, with 11 bases left in between. Germline assignment: CDR1 MGHRA and CDR2 YSYEKL. The length of the CDR3 is 16 residues. CDR3 nucleotide sequence: TGCGCCAGCAGCCAACCCCGGACAGAGAACACCGGGGAGCTGTTTTTT. Translated: CASSQPRTENTGELFF.

The V call is TRBV5-8, the J call TRBJ2-7; D unresolved. Germline V gene data show CDR1 as SGHTS and CDR2 as YDEGEE. Trimming stripped 0 bases from V and 2 bases from J, with 9 bases between. The CDR3 totals 14 residues. The CDR3 sequence: CASSLVATAYEQYF. In DNA, the CDR3 is TGTGCCAGCAGCTTGGTGGCAACCGCCTACGAGCAGTACTTC.

The gene calls are TRBV5-6 and TRBJ1-1; 8 bases fit TRBD1. J was trimmed by 1 base and V by 1 base; bases with no gene match: 3. The length of the CDR3 is 15 residues. Germline CDR1 SGHDT, CDR2 YYEEEE. DNA for the CDR3: TGTGCCAGCAGCTTGCCAGGACAGGGGAACACTGAAGCTTTCTTT. Translation: CASSLPGQGNTEAFF.

Only one count was recorded for this clone. V gene TRBV5-4 combines with J gene TRBJ1-1; D is unclear. The V gene's germline CDR1 is SGHNT and CDR2 YYREEE (reference sequence). This CDR3 comprises 14 residues. Trimming removed 1 base at V and 2 bases at J, with 9 bases between. This CDR3 reads CASSLPDPNTEAFF. The CDR3 nucleotides are TGTGCCAGCAGCTTGCCAGATCCTAACACTGAAGCTTTCTTT.

The V call is TRBV7-8, the J call TRBJ2-1; no clear D gene. The germline V gene has CDR1 SGHVS and CDR2 FQNEAQ. V was trimmed by 5 bases and J by 6 bases, leaving 11 bases between them. The CDR3 is made up of 13 amino acids. For the CDR3, the DNA is TGTGCCAGCAGCCTCGACTCCGCCAATGAGCAGTTCTTC. Protein: CASSLDSANEQFF. Variable domain in full (rest from reference TRBV7-8 and TRBJ2-1): GAGVSQSPRYKVAKRGQDVALRCDPISGHVSLFWYQQALGQGPEFLTYFQNEAQLDKSGLPSDRFFAERPEGSVSTLKIQRTQQEDSAVYLCASSLDSANEQFFGPGTRLTVL.

This chain uses TRBV11-2 with TRBJ2-7; 9 bases align to TRBD1. V was clipped by 1 base and J by 5 bases; unmatched bases: 6. The CDR3 runs to 15 residues. Per germline, CDR1 SGHAT and CDR2 FQNNGV. The CDR3 here is CASSLGDRDSHEQYF. The CDR3 nucleotides are TGTGCCAGCAGCTTAGGGGACAGGGATTCCCACGAGCAGTACTTC.

The chain links TRBV2 to TRBJ2-7; 8 bases map to TRBD2. V shed 1 base and J 2 bases; nucleotides not matched to a gene: 4. The CDR3 spans 15 residues. CDR1 and CDR2 from the germline V gene are SNHLY and FYNNEI. The CDR3 region is CASSEGAAGAYEQYF. In nucleotides, the CDR3 is TGTGCCAGCAGTGAAGGGGCAGCGGGAGCCTACGAGCAGTACTTC.

The CDR3 here is CASSQSGNSKNIQYF. The CDR3 DNA is TGTGCCAGCAGCCAAAGCGGGAATAGCAAAAACATTCAGTACTTC. The rearrangement links TRBV7-8 to TRBJ2-4, with TRBD2 matching over 7 bases. The CDR3 is 15 residues long. Per the germline V gene, CDR1 is SGHVS and CDR2 is FQNEAQ. Trimming took 5 bases from V and 3 from J; bases not matched to a gene: 7.

The gene calls are TRBV6-5 and TRBJ1-1; a weak D match, TRBD1 (6 bases). V lost 1 base, J lost 7 bases, and 10 bases lay in between. Germline V gene lookup returns CDR1 MNHEY and CDR2 SVGAGI. The CDR3 is 13 amino acids. CDR3 DNA: TGTGCCAGCAGTTACTTCCGGACAGATGAAGCTTTCTTT. Encoded protein: CASSYFRTDEAFF.

This clone was counted a few times. The chain couples TRBV25-1 to TRBJ1-4; D not resolved. Germline V gives CDR1 MGHDK, CDR2 SYGVNS. V lost 4 bases and J lost 10, with 16 bases in between. This CDR3 comprises 14 residues. CDR3 in amino acids: CASSGGTSQTKLFF. In DNA form, the CDR3 reads TGTGCCAGCAGTGGGGGTACTAGCCAAACAAAACTGTTTTTT.

This clone came up once. The rearrangement uses TRBV2 and TRBJ1-2, with 7 nucleotides matching TRBD1. The CDR3 runs to 13 residues. J gave up 5 bases and V 6 bases, and 6 bases lay outside the gene matches. Germline values: CDR1 SNHLY, CDR2 FYNNEI. The CDR3 nucleotides are TGTGCCAGCAGATCACAGGGACAGTATGGCTACACCTTC. This sequence encodes CASRSQGQYGYTF. Drawing the rest from reference TRBV2 and TRBJ1-2, the complete variable domain is EPEVTQTPSHQVTQMGQEVILRCVPISNHLYFYWYRQILGQKVEFLVSFYNNEISEKSEIFDDQFSVERPDGSNFTLKIRSTKLEDSAMYFCASRSQGQYGYTFGSGTRLTVV.

The chain couples TRBV29-1 to TRBJ2-1; 10 nucleotides align to TRBD2. The length of the CDR3 is 16 residues. Germline V gene sequence: CDR1 SQVTM, CDR2 ANQGSEA. The V gene end was trimmed by 3 bases and the J gene end by 4 bases; junction bases not matched to a gene: 9. The chain's CDR3 is CSVERAPSGGYNEQFF. The DNA of the CDR3 is TGCAGCGTTGAGAGGGCTCCTAGCGGGGGATACAATGAGCAGTTCTTC.

This chain links TRBV20-1 with TRBJ2-5; no clear D gene. This CDR3 spans 11 amino acids. Germline-derived CDR1 and CDR2 are DFQATT and SNEGSKA (reference sequence). The ends were cut back, 6 bases at V and 11 bases at J, with 16 bases in the middle. Here the CDR3 DNA reads TGCAGTGCGTCTAGACTCGGTGAGCAGTACTTC. Translating it yields CSASRLGEQYF.